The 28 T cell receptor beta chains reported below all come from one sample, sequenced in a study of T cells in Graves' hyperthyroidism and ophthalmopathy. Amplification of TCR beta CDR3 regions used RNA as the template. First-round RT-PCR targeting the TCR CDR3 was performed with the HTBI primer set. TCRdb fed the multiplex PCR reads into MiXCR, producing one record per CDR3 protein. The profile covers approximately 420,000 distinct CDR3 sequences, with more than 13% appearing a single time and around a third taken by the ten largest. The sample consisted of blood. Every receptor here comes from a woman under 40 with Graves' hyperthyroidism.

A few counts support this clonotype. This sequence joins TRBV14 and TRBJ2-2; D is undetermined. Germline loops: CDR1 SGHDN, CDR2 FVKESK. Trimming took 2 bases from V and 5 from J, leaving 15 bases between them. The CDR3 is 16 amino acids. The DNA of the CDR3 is TGTGCCAGCAGCCAATTTATCCACCGAAAAACCGGGGAGCTGTTTTTT. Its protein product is CASSQFIHRKTGELFF.

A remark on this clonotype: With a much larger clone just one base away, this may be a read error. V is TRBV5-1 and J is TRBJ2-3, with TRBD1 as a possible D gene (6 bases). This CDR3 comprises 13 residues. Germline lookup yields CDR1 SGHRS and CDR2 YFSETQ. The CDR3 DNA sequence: TGCGCCAGCAGCGAACAGGGTACAGAGACGCAGTATTTT. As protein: CASSEQGTETQYF. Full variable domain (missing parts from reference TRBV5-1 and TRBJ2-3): KAGVTQTPRYLIKTRGQQVTLSCSPISGHRSVSWYQQTPGQGLQFLFEYFSETQRNKGNFPGRFSGRQFSNSRSEMNVSTLELGDSALYLCASSEQGTETQYFGPGTRLTVL.

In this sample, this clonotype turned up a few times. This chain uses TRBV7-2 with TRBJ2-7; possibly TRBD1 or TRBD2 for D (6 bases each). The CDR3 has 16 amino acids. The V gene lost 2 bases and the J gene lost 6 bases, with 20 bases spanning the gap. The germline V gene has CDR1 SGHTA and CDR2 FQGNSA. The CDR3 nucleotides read TGTGCCAGCAGCTTATTATCTTTGCGGACAGCGGGCGAGCAGTACTTC. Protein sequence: CASSLLSLRTAGEQYF.

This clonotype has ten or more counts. CDR3 coding DNA: TGTGCCAGCAGTTTAGGGGGGCGAGCGGAGACCCAGTACTTC. This gives the protein CASSLGGRAETQYF. The chain carries TRBV28 and TRBJ2-5, with D possibly being TRBD1 or TRBD2 (6 bases each). V gave up 2 bases and J gave up 5 bases, with 12 bases separating them. Germline lookup yields CDR1 MDHEN and CDR2 SYDVKM. This CDR3 spans 14 amino acids.

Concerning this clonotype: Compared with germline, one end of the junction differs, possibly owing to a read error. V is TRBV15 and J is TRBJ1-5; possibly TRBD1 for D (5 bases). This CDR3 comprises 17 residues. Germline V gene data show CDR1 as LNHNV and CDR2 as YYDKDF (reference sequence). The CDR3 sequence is CATSRDIWDDSNQPQHF. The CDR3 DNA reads TGTGCCACCAGTAGAGATATTTGGGACGATAGCAATCAGCCCCAGCATTTT.

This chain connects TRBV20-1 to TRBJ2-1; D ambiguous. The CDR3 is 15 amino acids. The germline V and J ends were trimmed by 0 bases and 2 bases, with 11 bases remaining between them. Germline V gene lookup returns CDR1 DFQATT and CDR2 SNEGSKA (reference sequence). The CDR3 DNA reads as TGCAGTGCTAGAGATTCTGGGATGGCCTACAATGAGCAGTTCTTC. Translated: CSARDSGMAYNEQFF.

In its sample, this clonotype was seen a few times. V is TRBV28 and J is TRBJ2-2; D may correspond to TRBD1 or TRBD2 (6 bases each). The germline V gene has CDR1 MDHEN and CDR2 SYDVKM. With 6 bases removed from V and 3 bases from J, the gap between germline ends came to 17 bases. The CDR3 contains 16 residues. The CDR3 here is CASRPPGGGHTGELFF. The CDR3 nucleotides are TGTGCCAGCAGGCCCCCCGGAGGGGGACACACCGGGGAGCTGTTTTTT.

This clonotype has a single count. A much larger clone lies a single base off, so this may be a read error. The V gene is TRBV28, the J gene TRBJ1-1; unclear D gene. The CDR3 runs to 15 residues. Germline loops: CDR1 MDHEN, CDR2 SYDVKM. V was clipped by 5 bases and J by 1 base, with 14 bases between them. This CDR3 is CASSPRTHRNTEAFF. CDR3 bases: TGTGCCAGCAGTCCCCGGACGCATCGGAACACTGAAGCTTTCTTT.

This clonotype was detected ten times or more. CDR3 nucleotide sequence: TGTGCCAGCTCTCAAGGGACGTCCACCTACGAGCAGTACTTC. The encoded protein is CASSQGTSTYEQYF. The V gene is TRBV18, the J gene TRBJ2-7; D tentatively reads TRBD1 or TRBD2 (5 bases each). There are 14 residues in the CDR3. Germline lookup yields CDR1 KGHSH and CDR2 LQKENI. Trimming cost V 6 bases and J 2 bases, with 14 bases left between them.

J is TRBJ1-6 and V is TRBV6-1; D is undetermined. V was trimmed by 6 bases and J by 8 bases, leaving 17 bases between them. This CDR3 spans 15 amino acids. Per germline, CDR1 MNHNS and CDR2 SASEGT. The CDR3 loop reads CASSPPSGLDSPLHF. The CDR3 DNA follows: TGTGCCAGCAGCCCCCCGTCTGGGCTAGATTCACCCCTCCACTTT.

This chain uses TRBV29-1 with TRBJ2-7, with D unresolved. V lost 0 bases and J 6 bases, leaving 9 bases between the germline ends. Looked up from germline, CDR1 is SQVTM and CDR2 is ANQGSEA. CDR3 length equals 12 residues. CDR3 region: CSVEDPKPEQYF. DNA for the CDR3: TGCAGCGTTGAAGATCCTAAGCCCGAGCAGTACTTC.

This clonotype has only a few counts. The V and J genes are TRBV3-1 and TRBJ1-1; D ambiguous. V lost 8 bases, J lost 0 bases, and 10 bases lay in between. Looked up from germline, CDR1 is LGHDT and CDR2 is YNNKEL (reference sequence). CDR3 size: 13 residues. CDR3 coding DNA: TGTGCCAGCGGGTTAAACATGAACACTGAAGCTTTCTTT. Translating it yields CASGLNMNTEAFF. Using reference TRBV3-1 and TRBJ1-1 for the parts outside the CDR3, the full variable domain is DTAVSQTPKYLVTQMGNDKSIKCEQNLGHDTMYWYKQDSKKFLKIMFSYNNKELIINETVPNRFSPKSPDKAHLNLHINSLELGDSAVYFCASGLNMNTEAFFGQGTRLTVV.

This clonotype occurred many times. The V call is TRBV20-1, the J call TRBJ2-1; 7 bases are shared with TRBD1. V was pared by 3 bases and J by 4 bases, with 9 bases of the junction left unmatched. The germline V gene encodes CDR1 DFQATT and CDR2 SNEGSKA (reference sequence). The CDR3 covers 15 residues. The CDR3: CSASRDRDPYNEQFF. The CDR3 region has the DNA TGCAGTGCTAGTAGAGACAGGGACCCTTACAATGAGCAGTTCTTC.

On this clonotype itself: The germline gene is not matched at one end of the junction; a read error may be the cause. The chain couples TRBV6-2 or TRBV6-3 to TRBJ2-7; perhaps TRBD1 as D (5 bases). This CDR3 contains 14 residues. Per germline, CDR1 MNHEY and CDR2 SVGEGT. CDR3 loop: CASSARADSYGQYF. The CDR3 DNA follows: TGTGCCAGCAGTGCCAGGGCAGACTCCTACGGGCAGTACTTC.

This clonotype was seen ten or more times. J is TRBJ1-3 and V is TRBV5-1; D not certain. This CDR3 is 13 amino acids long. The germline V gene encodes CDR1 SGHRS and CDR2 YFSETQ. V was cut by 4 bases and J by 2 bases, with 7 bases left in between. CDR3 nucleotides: TGCGCCAGCAGCGTCGGTCCTGGAAACACCATATATTTT. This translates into CASSVGPGNTIYF.

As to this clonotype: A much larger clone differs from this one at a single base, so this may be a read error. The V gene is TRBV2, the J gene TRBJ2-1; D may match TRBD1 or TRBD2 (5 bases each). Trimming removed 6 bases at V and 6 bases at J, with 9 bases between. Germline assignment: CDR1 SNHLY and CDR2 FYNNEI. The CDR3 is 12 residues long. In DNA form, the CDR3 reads TGTGCCAGCAGGGGGGAACTCAATGAGCAGTTCTTC. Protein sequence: CASRGELNEQFF.

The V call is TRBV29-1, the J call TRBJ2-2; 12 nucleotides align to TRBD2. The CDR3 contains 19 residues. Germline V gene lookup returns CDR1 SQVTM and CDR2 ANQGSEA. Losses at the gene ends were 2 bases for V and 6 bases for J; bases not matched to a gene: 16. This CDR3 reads CSVELQGKLAGGLSGELFF. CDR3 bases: TGCAGCGTTGAATTGCAGGGGAAACTAGCGGGAGGTTTGTCCGGGGAGCTGTTTTTT.

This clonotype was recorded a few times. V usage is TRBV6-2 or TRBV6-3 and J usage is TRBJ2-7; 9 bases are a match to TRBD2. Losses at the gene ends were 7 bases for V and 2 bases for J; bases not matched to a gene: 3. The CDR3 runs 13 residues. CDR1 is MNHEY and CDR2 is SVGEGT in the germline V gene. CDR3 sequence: CASMPSGAYEQYF. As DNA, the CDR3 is TGTGCCAGCATGCCTAGCGGGGCCTACGAGCAGTACTTC.

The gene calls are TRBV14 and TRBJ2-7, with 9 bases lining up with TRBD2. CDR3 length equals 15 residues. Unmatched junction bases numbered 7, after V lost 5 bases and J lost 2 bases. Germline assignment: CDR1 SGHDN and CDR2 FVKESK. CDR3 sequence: CASSSGLAIPYEQYF. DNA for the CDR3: TGTGCCAGCAGCTCCGGACTAGCGATTCCCTACGAGCAGTACTTC. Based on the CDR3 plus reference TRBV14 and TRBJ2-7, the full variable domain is EAGVTQFPSHSVIEKGQTVTLRCDPISGHDNLYWYRRVMGKEIKFLLHFVKESKQDESGMPNNRFLAERTGGTYSTLKVQPAELEDSGVYFCASSSGLAIPYEQYFGPGTRLTVT.

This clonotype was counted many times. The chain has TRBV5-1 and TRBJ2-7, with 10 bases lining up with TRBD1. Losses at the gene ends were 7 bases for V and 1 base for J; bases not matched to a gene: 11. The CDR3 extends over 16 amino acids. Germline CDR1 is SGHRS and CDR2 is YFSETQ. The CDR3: CASHLTPGQGSYEQYF. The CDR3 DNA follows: TGCGCCAGCCACCTCACCCCGGGACAGGGGTCCTACGAGCAGTACTTC.

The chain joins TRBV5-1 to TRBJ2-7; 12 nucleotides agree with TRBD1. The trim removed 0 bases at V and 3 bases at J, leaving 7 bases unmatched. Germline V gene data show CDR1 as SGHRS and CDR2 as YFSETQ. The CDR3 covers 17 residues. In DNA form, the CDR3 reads TGCGCCAGCAGCTTGGTTGTTGGGACAGGGGGCATCTACGAGCAGTACTTC. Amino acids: CASSLVVGTGGIYEQYF.

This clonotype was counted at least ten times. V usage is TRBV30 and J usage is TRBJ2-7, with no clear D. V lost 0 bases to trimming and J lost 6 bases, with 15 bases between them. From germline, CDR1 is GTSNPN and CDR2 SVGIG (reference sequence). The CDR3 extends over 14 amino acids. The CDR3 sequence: CAWSVGTTLREQYF. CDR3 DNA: TGTGCCTGGAGTGTAGGTACCACCCTTCGCGAGCAGTACTTC.

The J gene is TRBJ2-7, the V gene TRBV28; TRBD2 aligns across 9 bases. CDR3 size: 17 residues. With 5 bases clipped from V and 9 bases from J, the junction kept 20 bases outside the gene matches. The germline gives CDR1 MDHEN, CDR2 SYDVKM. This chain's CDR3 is CASSPYGSGRIPSGQYF. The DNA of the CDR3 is TGTGCCAGCAGTCCCTACGGGAGCGGGAGGATTCCAAGCGGGCAGTACTTC. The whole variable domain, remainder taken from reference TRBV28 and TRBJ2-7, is DVKVTQSSRYLVKRTGEKVFLECVQDMDHENMFWYRQDPGLGLRLIYFSYDVKMKEKGDIPEGYSVSREKKERFSLILESASTNQTSMYLCASSPYGSGRIPSGQYFGPGTRLTVT.

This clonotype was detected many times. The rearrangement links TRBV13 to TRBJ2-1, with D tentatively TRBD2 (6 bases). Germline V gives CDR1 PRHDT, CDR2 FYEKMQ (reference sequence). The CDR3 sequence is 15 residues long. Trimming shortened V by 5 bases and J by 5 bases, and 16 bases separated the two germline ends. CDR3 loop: CASSHASAPNNEQFF. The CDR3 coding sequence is TGTGCCAGCAGCCACGCTAGCGCGCCTAACAATGAGCAGTTCTTC.

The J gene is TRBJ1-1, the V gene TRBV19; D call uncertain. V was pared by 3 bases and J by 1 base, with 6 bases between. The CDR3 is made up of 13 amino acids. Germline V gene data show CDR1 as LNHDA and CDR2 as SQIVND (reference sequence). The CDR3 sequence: CASSMVQNTEAFF. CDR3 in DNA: TGTGCCAGTAGTATGGTTCAGAACACTGAAGCTTTCTTT.

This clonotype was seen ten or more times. CDR3 sequence: CASSLVGSSADTQYF. The CDR3 coding sequence is TGTGCCAGCAGCTTAGTCGGGAGTTCGGCAGATACGCAGTATTTT. This rearrangement joins TRBV11-2 to TRBJ2-3; TRBD2 is a possible D gene (6 bases). The germline V and J ends were trimmed by 1 base and 4 bases, with 12 bases remaining between them. Germline V gene sequence: CDR1 SGHAT, CDR2 FQNNGV. The CDR3 has 15 residues.

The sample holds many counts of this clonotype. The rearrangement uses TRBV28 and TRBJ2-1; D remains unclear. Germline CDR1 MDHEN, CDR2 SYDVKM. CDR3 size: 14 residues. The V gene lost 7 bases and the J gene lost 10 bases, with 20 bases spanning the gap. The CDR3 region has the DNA TGTGCCAGCACAGTTTATGATGCTGAGAACGAGCAGTTCTTC. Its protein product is CASTVYDAENEQFF.

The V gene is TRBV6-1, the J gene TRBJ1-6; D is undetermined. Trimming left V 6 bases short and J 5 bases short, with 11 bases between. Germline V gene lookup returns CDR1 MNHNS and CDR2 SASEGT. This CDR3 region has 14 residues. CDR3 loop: CASRPGSNNSPLHF. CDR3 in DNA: TGTGCCAGCAGACCCGGGAGTAATAATTCACCCCTCCACTTT.